The TCR beta chain described here comes from a study of T-cell reconstitution after alpha-beta-depleted transplantation in children. As it was prepared, the TCRbeta library received unique molecular identifiers. MiXCR, applied by TCRdb to the PCR reads, yields one record per CDR3 protein. The table lists 250,000 to 400,000 distinct CDR3 sequences, approximately 23% of them singletons. The CDR3 sequence is 13 residues long. Trimming at V came to 3 bases and at J to 6 bases, leaving 4 bases not matched to a gene. Germline CDR1 SGHDN, CDR2 FVKESK. The study's findings and limits: The authors attributed T-cell counts and diversity one year after transplant mostly to newly produced T cells.

Of note for this clonotype: No antigen is known for it.

The TCR sequence derives from a male patient younger than 18 who had a stem cell transplant for acute lymphoblastic leukemia, so the T cells may come from the graft donor. Here the sequenced sample was PBMCs, mostly from graft donor cells, taken 180 days after TCRalphabeta/CD19-depleted stem cell transplant. This sequence joins TRBV14 and TRBJ2-7; the match to TRBD1 covers 8 bases. The CDR3 protein is CASSQDRVGEQYF. CDR3 in DNA: TGTGCCAGCAGCCAGGACAGGGTTGGCGAGCAGTACTTC.